This T cell receptor (beta chain) was retrieved from a study of blood T cell repertoires in COVID-19 (dated by TCRdb to the early 2020s). For context, the study as a whole: Samples covering the acute and convalescent phases of COVID-19 were provided by collaborators in the United States, Italy and Spain. Sample metadata almost always included a de-identified subject ID, COVID-19 status, age in years and sex. The repertoires were released in a freely available public database intended as a resource for research on the immune response to SARS-CoV-2. The samples were drawn from two sources: the first 160 participants of the ongoing ImmuneRACE study, and over 1,000 subjects contributed by 6 global collaborators. Where available, HLA class I and class II types were obtained from metadata supplied by the sample provider rather than from assay-based typing. The material from the prospective study consisted of cDNA or gDNA derived from T cells, B-cell-depleted T cells, or PBMCs. The dataset comprised deeply sampled blood TCRbeta repertoires from subjects exposed to, actively infected with, or recovered from COVID-19. The research as a whole found: How much clinical and demographic metadata was included differed by source and by participant, and the metadata was provided uncurated.

Taken from cysteine to phenylalanine, the CDR3 has 14 residues. Only the CDR3 region is kept as DNA, spanning 42 bases read in frame from base 1. CDR1 and CDR2 are read off the germline V gene as MDHEN and SYDVKM. V has 10 bases trimmed and J has 6 bases trimmed; junction bases matching no gene number 14. The immunoSEQ Assay, a bias-controlled multiplex PCR, was used to amplify TCRbeta CDR3 regions from genomic DNA. As for the authors' bioinformatics: Within the assay, amplification of reference gene primers was used to estimate how many nucleated cells each sample contained. Sequence reads were collapsed and filtered to measure the absolute abundance of every unique TCRbeta CDR3 rearrangement. Productive Simpson clonality was computed per sample as the square root of Simpson's diversity index over productive rearrangements. TCRdb stores this immuneACCESS table with in-frame sequences only. Part of the clones is absent; in the studies checked, under half of the shortfall reflects unresolved V genes, and no reason is known for the rest. The V and J calls and clone size are taken from that table; D and trimming were inferred from the DNA. The sample table lists about 240,000 clones, about 83% of them with a count of one. Of the sample, 1.9% falls within the top ten clones.

This clone was seen only once. No cognate antigen has been identified for it. Base qualities are not recorded, but no much larger clone differs from it by a single base. Another Seattle source contributed samples from volunteer blood donors who had recovered from COVID-19. Collaborating institutions collected whole blood in K2EDTA tubes following their own protocols. For TCRbeta analysis, collaborator samples were shipped as frozen whole blood, as isolated PBMCs, or as DNA extracted from either sample type. The specimen sequenced was peripheral blood. This sequence was found in a man aged 30 to 39 who had recovered from COVID-19. The rearrangement joined TRBV28 to TRBJ1-2; TRBD1 matches 7 bases in the middle. The nucleotide sequence is TGTGCCACCACAGCTGACAGGGAGGCCGATGGCTACACCTTC. Its coded protein is CATTADREADGYTF.